This T cell receptor (beta chain) was sequenced for a study of shared clonotypes between healthy human individuals. At the level of the study: Those who served as donors were a couple of women and a few men between the ages of 18 and 49.

The ends lost 2 bases at V and 1 base at J; junction bases unmatched: 5. CDR1 is SGDLS and CDR2 is YYNGEE in the germline V gene. CDR3 size: 15 residues. Assay used: immunoSEQ multiplex PCR; TCRdb lists only in-frame clones, some missing. In the table there are roughly 2.5 million clones, around nine tenths of which are singletons. Division of CD4+ cells produced a CD45RA+ naive subset and a CD45RA-negative memory subset. This TCR came from a man aged 18-30 years in good health. The gene calls are TRBV9 and TRBJ1-2; 7 bases fit TRBD1. The sequenced sample was naive CD4+ T cells sorted from blood. The subset was: CD45RA+ positively selected. The CDR3 here is CASSVRDRDNYGYTF. In nucleotides, the CDR3 is TGTGCCAGCAGCGTCCGGGACAGAGATAACTATGGCTACACCTTC.